This T cell receptor (beta chain) was retrieved from a study of OX40 agonist ivuxolimab in advanced cancers. This table comes from immunoSEQ multiplex PCR, and its TCRdb copy is limited to in-frame clones, with some not included. The sample consists of tens of thousands of clones, around 81% of them appearing once. V dropped 4 bases and J dropped 7 bases, with 13 bases sitting between them. CDR1 and CDR2 (germline): SEHNR, FQNEAQ (reference sequence). The CDR3 is made up of 14 amino acids. Specimen: CD4+ or CD8+ T cells sorted from blood, collected in a trial of the OX40 agonist ivuxolimab. This sequence was found in an adult with an advanced solid tumor such as melanoma, head and neck, liver or kidney cancer. The chain is built from TRBV7-9 and TRBJ1-4; D unresolved. CDR3 nucleotides: TGTGCCAGCAGCTCGTTGGCCGTAACTGAAAAACTGTTTTTT. Its translation is CASSSLAVTEKLFF. Full variable domain (missing parts from reference TRBV7-9 and TRBJ1-4): DTGVSQNPRHKITKRGQNVTFRCDPISEHNRLYWYRQTLGQGPEFLTYFQNEAQLEKSRLLSDRFSAERPKGSFSTLEIQRTEQGDSAMYLCASSSLAVTEKLFFGSGTQLSVL.